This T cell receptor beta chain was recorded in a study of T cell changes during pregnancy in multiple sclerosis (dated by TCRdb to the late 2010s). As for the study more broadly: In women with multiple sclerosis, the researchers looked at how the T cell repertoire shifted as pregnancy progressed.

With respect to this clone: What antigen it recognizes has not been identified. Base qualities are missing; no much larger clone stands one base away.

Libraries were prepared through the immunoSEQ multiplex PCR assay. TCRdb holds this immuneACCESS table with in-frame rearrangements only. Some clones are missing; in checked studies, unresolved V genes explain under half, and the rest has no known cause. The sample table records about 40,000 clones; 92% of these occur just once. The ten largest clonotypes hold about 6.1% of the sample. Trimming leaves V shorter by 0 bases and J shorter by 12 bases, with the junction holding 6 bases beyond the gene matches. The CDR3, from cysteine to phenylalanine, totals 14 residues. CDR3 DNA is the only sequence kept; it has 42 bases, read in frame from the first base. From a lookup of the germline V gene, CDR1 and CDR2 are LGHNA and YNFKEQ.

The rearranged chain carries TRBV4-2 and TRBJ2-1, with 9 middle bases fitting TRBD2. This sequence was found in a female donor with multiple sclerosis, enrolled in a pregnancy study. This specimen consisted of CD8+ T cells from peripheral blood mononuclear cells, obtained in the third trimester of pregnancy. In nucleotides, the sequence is TGTGCCAGCAGCCAAGAACCTAGCGGGGCCGGGCAGTTCTTC. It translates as CASSQEPSGAGQFF.